This TCR beta chain was observed in a study of T cell responses to AZD1222 COVID-19 vaccine. Points from the study as a whole: Unmutated regions of variants are reportedly targeted by nearly half of spike-specific TCRs.

This table comes from immunoSEQ multiplex PCR, and its TCRdb copy is limited to in-frame clones, with some not included. The top ten hold about 16% of the sample, which has under 25,000 clones, almost 85% seen once. Turning to this clone: Its specificity is unknown.

V shed 1 base and J shed 0 bases, with 10 bases lying between them. In germline, CDR1 is LNHDA, CDR2 SQIVND (reference sequence). The CDR3 extends over 17 amino acids. Source: peripheral blood, taken 28 days after the second AZD1222 dose. This TCR was recovered from an adult who received the AZD1222 COVID-19 vaccine. The chain couples TRBV19 to TRBJ2-6; a weak D match, TRBD1 (5 bases). The CDR3 is CASSIVQGASGANVLTF. The CDR3 coding sequence is TGTGCCAGTAGTATAGTGCAGGGCGCCTCTGGGGCCAACGTCCTGACTTTC.